This T cell receptor beta chain was identified in a study of Ad26.COV2.S vaccination and SARS-CoV-2 variants. Across the whole study: Trial arm assignment for the donor was COV1001 Ad26.COV2.S. Each vaccinee took Ad26.COV2.S intramuscularly, once or twice 56 days apart. General study findings and limits: There was a possibility that the TCR breadth and depth analyses underestimated total T cell responses. Reports say spike-specific CD8+ and CD4+ T cell responses covered substantial breadth after vaccination.

The treatment here: some 20 received Ad26.COV2.S at low or high dose, single or two shots; several received placebo; per-sample allocation not given. Sampling was done on day 63 after the first vaccine or placebo injection. Profiling relied on immunoSEQ multiplex PCR, and the TCRdb table lists in-frame clones only, not all of them. This sample has 440,000 or so clones, with about 92% found just once. Comment on this clone: The antigen is not known.

This CDR3 is 19 amino acids long. The V end was cut by 1 base, the J end by 3 bases, with 21 bases between. Germline V gene data show CDR1 as MGHRA and CDR2 as YSYEKL. The receptor's source is a person aged 18-60 years who received the Ad26.COV2.S COVID-19 vaccine or a placebo. Sample: peripheral blood, taken in a trial of Ad26.COV2.S vaccine versus placebo. V gene TRBV4-1 combines with J gene TRBJ2-2, with D perhaps matching TRBD2 (6 bases). The CDR3 DNA sequence: TGCGCCAGCAGCCAAGGGCCCGCGAGAGCCACGGGGGACACCGGGGAGCTGTTTTTT. It encodes CASSQGPARATGDTGELFF.